A selection of T cell receptor beta chains follows, all from one sample in a study of T cell changes during pregnancy in multiple sclerosis. Only in-frame clones appear in the TCRdb table, and some are missing; sequencing was by immunoSEQ multiplex PCR. The sample shows 42,000 or so clones, almost 95% of them seen only once. The sequencing here drew on CD8+ T cells from peripheral blood mononuclear cells, taken in the third trimester of pregnancy. Receptors were obtained from a female donor with multiple sclerosis, enrolled in a pregnancy study. The CDR3 runs from the conserved cysteine through the conserved F or W. The D gene is left open where the match is weak. Clone size is shown for a subset of rows, as once, few, many or a class of expanded clone.

cdr3_length,clone_size,d_call,j_call,v_call,cdr3_aa,cdr3_nt
14,NA,TRBD1,TRBJ1-1,TRBV6-6,CASKPTGGAIEAFF,TGTGCCAGCAAACCGACAGGGGGCGCGATTGAAGCTTTCTTT
15,NA,NA,TRBJ2-7,TRBV21-1,CARTPPATALYEQYF,TGTGCCAGAACCCCGCCGGCCACAGCACTTTACGAGCAGTACTTC
14,once,NA,TRBJ1-4,TRBV13,CASSSTATNEKLFF,TGTGCCAGCAGCTCGACAGCAACTAATGAAAAACTGTTTTTT
12,NA,NA,TRBJ1-6,TRBV30,CAWLPFDSPLHF,TGTGCCTGGCTCCCGTTTGATTCACCCCTCCACTTT
14,NA,NA,TRBJ1-5,TRBV19,CASSWGLPNQPQHF,TGTGCCAGTAGTTGGGGCCTTCCGAACCAGCCCCAGCATTTT
9,few,NA,TRBJ1-1,TRBV20-1,CSATGEAFF,TGCAGTGCTACGGGTGAAGCTTTCTTT
14,NA,NA,TRBJ2-7,TRBV14,CASSLQEGAGEQYF,TGTGCCAGCAGCCTCCAGGAGGGGGCGGGTGAGCAGTACTTC
15,NA,NA,TRBJ1-2,TRBV19,CASSIDLEGRNGYTF,TGTGCCAGTAGTATAGATCTGGAGGGCCGTAATGGCTACACCTTC
17,once,NA,TRBJ2-7,TRBV4-1,CASSPPLRGKKTYEQYF,TGCGCCAGCAGCCCTCCCTTGAGGGGGAAGAAGACCTACGAGCAGTACTTC
14,NA,TRBD2,TRBJ2-7,TRBV7-7,CASSPGGGLNEQYF,TGTGCTAGCAGCCCTGGGGGAGGGTTGAACGAGCAGTACTTC
17,once,NA,TRBJ1-5,TRBV21-1,CASRGTGALLSNQPQHF,TGTGCCAGCAGGGGGACAGGGGCACTTTTAAGCAATCAGCCCCAGCATTTT
15,NA,TRBD2,TRBJ2-7,TRBV7-2,CASSLVGSGDYEQYF,TGTGCCAGCAGCTTAGTGGGTAGCGGGGATTACGAGCAGTACTTC
12,NA,NA,TRBJ2-1,TRBV30,CAWSVLGNEQFF,TGTGCCTGGAGTGTACTCGGCAATGAGCAGTTCTTC
15,NA,TRBD2,TRBJ2-5,TRBV11-2,CASSREGGMKETQYF,TGTGCCAGCAGCCGGGAGGGTGGAATGAAGGAGACCCAGTACTTC
15,once,NA,TRBJ2-1,TRBV28,CASRGPGLLANEQFF,TGTGCCAGCAGGGGACCGGGACTCCTTGCTAATGAGCAGTTCTTC
13,NA,NA,TRBJ1-5,TRBV14,CASSQGGRQPQHF,TGTGCCAGCAGCCAAGGAGGGAGGCAGCCCCAGCATTTT
14,NA,NA,TRBJ1-1,TRBV27,CASSLLIGSTEAFF,TGTGCCAGCAGTCTCCTAATAGGGAGCACTGAAGCTTTCTTT
13,NA,NA,TRBJ2-1,TRBV6-5,CASSDYRRDEQFF,TGTGCCAGCAGTGATTACCGTCGGGATGAGCAGTTCTTC
15,NA,NA,TRBJ2-7,TRBV27,CASSSLRDLHYEQYF,TGTGCCAGCAGTTCTCTCCGGGACTTGCACTACGAGCAGTACTTC
16,NA,NA,TRBJ2-1,TRBV9,CASSVGGGPESNEQFF,TGTGCCAGCAGCGTAGGGGGCGGCCCCGAAAGCAATGAGCAGTTCTTC
13,NA,NA,TRBJ1-1,TRBV28,CASNEQGITEAFF,TGTGCCAGCAATGAACAGGGAATCACTGAAGCTTTCTTT
14,NA,NA,TRBJ2-2,TRBV7-3,CASSLTRFPGELFF,TGTGCCAGCAGCTTAACGAGGTTTCCCGGGGAGCTGTTTTTT
15,NA,TRBD2,TRBJ2-7,TRBV13,CASSSSSGRGYEQYF,TGTGCCAGCAGTTCCTCTAGCGGGAGGGGATACGAGCAGTACTTC
19,NA,TRBD1,TRBJ1-3,TRBV5-5,CASSSDVGQGILYGNTIYF,TGTGCCAGCAGCTCGGATGTGGGACAGGGGATACTATATGGAAACACCATATATTTT
15,NA,NA,TRBJ1-1,TRBV28,CASSPPPLMNTEAFF,TGTGCCAGCAGTCCGCCTCCACTTATGAACACTGAAGCTTTCTTT
13,NA,NA,TRBJ2-7,TRBV27,CASSVRAHYEQYF,TGTGCCAGCTCCGTCAGGGCGCACTACGAGCAGTACTTC
14,NA,NA,TRBJ1-1,TRBV23-1,CASSSRLVGTEAFF,TGCGCCAGCAGCTCCCGACTTGTAGGCACTGAAGCTTTCTTT
16,NA,TRBD2,TRBJ2-1,TRBV2,CASSEWYSGDYNEQFF,TGTGCCAGCAGTGAGTGGTACAGCGGGGATTACAATGAGCAGTTCTTC
14,NA,NA,TRBJ2-5,TRBV29-1,CSVAKRRRLQTQYF,TGCAGCGTTGCGAAAAGGCGGCGGCTGCAGACCCAGTACTTC
15,NA,NA,TRBJ1-2,TRBV6-5,CASSYSTVGLGGYTF,TGTGCCAGCAGTTACTCGACTGTGGGGCTAGGCGGCTACACCTTC
13,NA,NA,TRBJ1-1,TRBV5-6,CASSQGSYTEAFF,TGTGCCAGCAGCCAGGGATCTTACACTGAAGCTTTCTTT
13,NA,TRBD1,TRBJ2-2,TRBV28,CASRTGNAGELFF,TGTGCCAGCCGGACAGGGAATGCCGGGGAGCTGTTTTTT
14,NA,TRBD1,TRBJ2-7,TRBV14,CASSHGQATYEQYF,TGTGCCAGCAGCCACGGACAGGCCACCTACGAGCAGTACTTC